A single T cell receptor beta chain is shown here with its context. Its specificity is unknown. A single base separates this from a much larger clone, so it may be a read error. Germline V CDR1 and CDR2: ENHRY, SYGVKD. The CDR3 runs 13 residues. Trimming cost V 6 bases and J 3 bases, with 12 bases left between them. The authors incorporated unique molecular identifiers into the TCR beta cDNA libraries. A single record per CDR3 protein comes from TCRdb applying MiXCR to the PCR reads. This sample has roughly 580,000 distinct CDR3 sequences, with 44% found just once. The data derive from a study of post-analysis software for immune sequencing data. Study-level background: Some patients lacked subtype; others had relapsing-remitting, secondary progressive or progressive-relapsing disease. Study findings and constraints: Included in a set of a few TRBV segments more frequent in patients than controls were TRBV5-6, TRBV5-1 and TRBV20-1. In multiple sclerosis, normalized Chao1 diversity was significantly below that of controls. Co-batched samples clustered tightly together by F measure.

This TCR derives from a girl aged 5-17 years with multiple sclerosis. The J gene is TRBJ2-7, the V gene TRBV10-3, with D possibly called TRBD1 or TRBD2 (5 bases each). The sample was blood. CDR3 region: CAIRGRGNYEQYF. CDR3 bases: TGTGCCATCAGGGGACGGGGAAACTACGAGCAGTACTTC.